This T cell receptor (beta chain) was identified during a study of blood T cell repertoires in COVID-19. The wider study: Researchers got acute and convalescent COVID-19 samples from the United States, Italy and Spain. Nucleic acid was either cDNA or gDNA, and it came from T cells, B-cell-depleted T cells, or PBMCs.

All enrollees were about 18 to 89 years old and from fewer than 25 US areas. Participants reported their clinical history, and cohort assignment relied on those reports. The data were produced by immunoSEQ multiplex PCR, yet TCRdb's version contains in-frame clones alone and is incomplete. The table lists around 130,000 clones, about 80% of them singletons. The CDR3 runs 13 residues. Trimming removed 5 bases at V and 3 bases at J, with 10 bases between. V usage is TRBV12-3 or TRBV12-4 and J usage is TRBJ1-1, with D possibly TRBD1 on 6 matching bases. This TCR came from a man aged 40-50 years with acute COVID-19. Sequenced input: PBMCs or T cells enriched from blood (not recorded which). The chain's CDR3 is CASSPTGYTEAFF. The CDR3 region has the DNA TGTGCCAGCAGTCCGACAGGCTACACTGAAGCTTTCTTT.